This T cell receptor (beta chain) derives from a study of technical replicates of blood from a handful of donors. On this clone: One end of the junction does not line up with germline, which may come from a read error.

The table came from immunoSEQ multiplex PCR; TCRdb's copy has only in-frame clones and leaves some out. Among about 68,000 clones, about 97% were seen once, and the ten largest hold about 0.24%. This CDR3 is 14 amino acids long. From germline, CDR1 is GTSNPN and CDR2 SVGIG (reference sequence). This sequence joins TRBV30 and TRBJ1-5; D is uncertain. Sample: T cells isolated from PBMCs. This TCR came from a human donor in good health. This CDR3 reads CAWSVPPTHQAQHF. The CDR3 region has the DNA TGTGCCTGGAGTGTACCACCTACTCATCAGGCCCAGCATTTT.